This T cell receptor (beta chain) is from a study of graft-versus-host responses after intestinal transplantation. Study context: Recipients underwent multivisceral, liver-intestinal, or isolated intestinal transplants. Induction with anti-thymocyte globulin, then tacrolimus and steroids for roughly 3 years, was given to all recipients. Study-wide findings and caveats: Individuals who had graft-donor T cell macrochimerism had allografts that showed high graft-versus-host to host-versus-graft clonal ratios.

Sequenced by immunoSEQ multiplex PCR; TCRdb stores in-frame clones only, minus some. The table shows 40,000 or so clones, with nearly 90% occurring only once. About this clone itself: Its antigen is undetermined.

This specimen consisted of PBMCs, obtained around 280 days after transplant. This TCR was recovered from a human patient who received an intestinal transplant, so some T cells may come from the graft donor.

The CDR3 DNA sequence: TGTGCCAGCAGCTTAAGGACAGGGAGGATATCGAGCAATCAGCCCCAGCATTTT. Translated: CASSLRTGRISSNQPQHF. The gene calls are TRBV7-3 and TRBJ1-5; TRBD1 agrees at 8 bases. Germline lookup yields CDR1 SGHTA and CDR2 FQGTGA. The V segment lost 1 base and the J segment 1 base; nucleotides outside the gene matches: 9. CDR3 length: 18 residues.